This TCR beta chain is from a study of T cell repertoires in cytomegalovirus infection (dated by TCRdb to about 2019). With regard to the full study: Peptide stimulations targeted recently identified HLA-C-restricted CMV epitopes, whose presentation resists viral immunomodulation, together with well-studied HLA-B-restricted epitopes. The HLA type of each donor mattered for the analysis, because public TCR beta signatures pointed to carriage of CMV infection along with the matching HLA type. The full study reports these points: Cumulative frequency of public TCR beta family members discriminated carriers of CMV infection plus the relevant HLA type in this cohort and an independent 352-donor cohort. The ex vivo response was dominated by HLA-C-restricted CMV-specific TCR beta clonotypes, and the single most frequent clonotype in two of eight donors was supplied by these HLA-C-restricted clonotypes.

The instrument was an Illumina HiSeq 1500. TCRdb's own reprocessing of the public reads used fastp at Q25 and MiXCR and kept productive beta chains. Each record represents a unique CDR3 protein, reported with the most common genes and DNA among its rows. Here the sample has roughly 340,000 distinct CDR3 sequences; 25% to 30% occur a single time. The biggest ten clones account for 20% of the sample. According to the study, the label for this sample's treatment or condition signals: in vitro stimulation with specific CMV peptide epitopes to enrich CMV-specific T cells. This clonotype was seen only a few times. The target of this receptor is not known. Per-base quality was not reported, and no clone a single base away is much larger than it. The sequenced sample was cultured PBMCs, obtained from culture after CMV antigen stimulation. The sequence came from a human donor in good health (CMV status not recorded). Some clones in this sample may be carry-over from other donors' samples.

The CDR3 loop reads CASSLALAGGGNEQFF. The DNA reads as follows: TGTGCCAGCAGCTTAGCACTAGCGGGAGGTGGCAATGAGCAGTTCTTC. This receptor chain uses TRBV11-3 and TRBJ2-1; TRBD2 fits 12 bases in the junction. Here V drops 1 base and J drops 6 bases, and the junction holds 4 bases not matched to any gene. From its cysteine to its phenylalanine, the CDR3 spans 16 amino acids. The entry retains the CDR3 DNA only, 48 bases that are in frame from base 1. The germline V gene supplies CDR1 SGHNT and CDR2 YENEEA.